This T cell receptor beta chain originates from a study of blood T cell repertoires in COVID-19. Across the whole study: T cells, B-cell-depleted T cells, or PBMCs provided the cDNA or gDNA that served as material.

The repertoire was sequenced with immunoSEQ multiplex PCR; TCRdb's copy has only in-frame clones and lacks some. This sample carries some 150,000 clones, over 75% of them seen once, and the ten largest clones take about 3.2%. Germline CDR1 and CDR2: MRHNA and SNTAGT. CDR3 length: 16 residues. Trimming stripped 0 bases from V and 2 bases from J, with 12 bases between. This sequence originates from a woman aged 50 to 60 who had recovered from COVID-19. The chain combines TRBV6-4 with TRBJ2-3, with a weak D call TRBD2 (6 bases). The specimen sequenced was PBMCs or T cells enriched from blood (not recorded which). Here the CDR3 reads CASSDSPGVHTDTQYF. CDR3 nucleotides: TGTGCCAGCAGTGACTCCCCGGGAGTACACACAGATACGCAGTATTTT.